Presented here are 21 T cell receptor beta chains from one specimen sequenced in a study of T cell changes during pregnancy in multiple sclerosis. Here immunoSEQ multiplex PCR was the method, and the copy in TCRdb shows in-frame clones only, minus some. The sample lists 50,000 or so clones; roughly 92% were seen once. The sequenced sample was CD4+ T cells from peripheral blood mononuclear cells, obtained before pregnancy. Every receptor here comes from a female donor with multiple sclerosis, enrolled in a pregnancy study.

This clone appeared once. V and J are TRBV5-4 and TRBJ1-3; no reliable D call. CDR1 and CDR2 from the germline V gene are SGHNT and YYREEE (reference sequence). The CDR3 sequence is 15 residues long. V was trimmed by 4 bases and J by 7 bases, leaving 18 bases between them. CDR3 in amino acids: CASSIKAGFTNTIYF. The CDR3 DNA follows: TGTGCCAGCAGCATTAAAGCGGGCTTCACGAACACCATATATTTT.

J is TRBJ1-1 and V is TRBV2, with 7 bases aligning to TRBD1. This CDR3 is 13 amino acids long. Looked up from germline, CDR1 is SNHLY and CDR2 is FYNNEI. V shed 2 bases, J shed 7 bases, and the junction held 4 bases outside the gene matches. The CDR3 reads CASSETGVYEAFF. CDR3 in DNA: TGTGCCAGCAGTGAAACAGGGGTTTATGAAGCTTTCTTT.

This clone was detected only once. The V gene is TRBV2, the J gene TRBJ1-2; D might be TRBD1 (6 bases). V was shortened by 6 bases and J by 2 bases, with 13 bases between the two germline ends. CDR3 length: 14 residues. Germline V gene lookup returns CDR1 SNHLY and CDR2 FYNNEI. The CDR3 region has the DNA TGTGCCAGCAGGAGGACAGCCTCCAACTATGGCTACACCTTC. Translated: CASRRTASNYGYTF.

V gene TRBV9 combines with J gene TRBJ1-4; TRBD1 matches at 7 bases. The CDR3 has 17 residues. V was clipped by 0 bases and J by 7 bases; unmatched bases: 12. CDR1 and CDR2 from the germline V gene are SGDLS and YYNGEE. This CDR3 reads CASSVAVKPQGPEKLFF. The CDR3 nucleotides are TGTGCCAGCAGCGTAGCCGTAAAGCCACAGGGGCCTGAAAAACTGTTTTTT.

This chain uses TRBV19 with TRBJ2-7; 8 nucleotides agree with TRBD1. Trimming cost V 1 base and J 0 bases; bases outside gene matches: 2. The CDR3 has 15 amino acids. Per germline, CDR1 LNHDA and CDR2 SQIVND (reference sequence). The CDR3 DNA is TGTGCCAGTAGTATAGGCGGGACAGGCTCCTACGAGCAGTACTTC. It specifies CASSIGGTGSYEQYF.

The rearrangement joins TRBV6-1 to TRBJ2-1; TRBD2 matches at 7 bases. Germline V gives CDR1 MNHNS, CDR2 SASEGT. V was pared by 7 bases and J by 6 bases, with 6 bases of the junction left unmatched. CDR3 length equals 13 residues. This chain's CDR3 is CASKAGRGNEQFF. The CDR3 DNA reads as TGTGCCAGCAAAGCGGGACGGGGCAATGAGCAGTTCTTC.

The chain recombines TRBV5-1 with TRBJ2-3; D possibly corresponds to TRBD2 (6 bases). Deletions cut 1 base from V and 2 bases from J, with 8 bases between. The CDR3 has 14 residues. Germline V CDR1 and CDR2: SGHRS, YFSETQ. The CDR3 here is CASSLREDTDTQYF. The CDR3 DNA reads TGCGCCAGCAGCTTGAGGGAGGACACAGATACGCAGTATTTT.

The rearrangement links TRBV25-1 to TRBJ2-7; 7 nucleotides line up with TRBD1. Looked up from germline, CDR1 is MGHDK and CDR2 is SYGVNS. The V and J ends lost 5 bases and 2 bases, in that order; junction bases with no gene match: 6. CDR3 length: 14 amino acids. The CDR3 DNA reads TGTGCCAGCAGTCGCCCCGGACAGGCCTACGAGCAGTACTTC. Its protein is CASSRPGQAYEQYF.

V usage is TRBV5-1 and J usage is TRBJ2-3; D may be TRBD2 (6 bases). The V gene's germline CDR1 is SGHRS and CDR2 YFSETQ. The germline V and J ends were trimmed by 0 bases and 2 bases, with 10 bases remaining between them. The CDR3 runs 15 residues. The DNA for the CDR3 is TGCGCCAGCAGCTTGGTTGCGGGATACACAGATACGCAGTATTTT. This sequence encodes CASSLVAGYTDTQYF. Using reference TRBV5-1 and TRBJ2-3 for the parts outside the CDR3, the full variable domain is KAGVTQTPRYLIKTRGQQVTLSCSPISGHRSVSWYQQTPGQGLQFLFEYFSETQRNKGNFPGRFSGRQFSNSRSEMNVSTLELGDSALYLCASSLVAGYTDTQYFGPGTRLTVL.

Only one count was recorded for this clone. CDR3 coding DNA: TGTGCCAGCCCTCGGGACTACACAGATACGCAGTATTTT. Its translation is CASPRDYTDTQYF. This chain uses TRBV6-6 with TRBJ2-3; 7 bases fit TRBD2. This CDR3 comprises 13 residues. The V gene end was trimmed by 8 bases and the J gene end by 2 bases; junction bases not matched to a gene: 4. In germline, CDR1 is MNHNY, CDR2 SVGAGI (reference sequence).

The DNA of the CDR3 is TGTGCCAGCTCACCGCAGGCCGGTTCCCTCTATGGCTACACCTTC. Its translation is CASSPQAGSLYGYTF. The rearrangement links TRBV18 to TRBJ1-2; no definite D call. The V gene lost 3 bases and the J gene lost 4 bases, with 15 bases spanning the gap. The germline CDR1 and CDR2 sequences are KGHSH and LQKENI. This CDR3 region has 15 residues.

The rearrangement links TRBV9 to TRBJ1-4; 7 bases fit TRBD1. After removal of 0 bases from V and 6 bases from J, the junction contained 5 bases not matched to a gene. Germline CDR1 is SGDLS and CDR2 is YYNGEE. CDR3 size: 15 residues. The CDR3 is CASSVGQGGDEKLFF. The CDR3 region has the DNA TGTGCCAGCAGCGTAGGGCAGGGGGGTGATGAAAAACTGTTTTTT. Supplemented by reference TRBV9 and TRBJ1-4, the full variable domain reads DSGVTQTPKHLITATGQRVTLRCSPRSGDLSVYWYQQSLDQGLQFLIQYYNGEERAKGNILERFSAQQFPDLHSELNLSSLELGDSALYFCASSVGQGGDEKLFFGSGTQLSVL.

The CDR3 coding sequence is TGTGCCCACAGGGACGGCGACTTCTCTGGAAACACCATATATTTT. Amino acids: CAHRDGDFSGNTIYF. The J gene is TRBJ1-3, the V gene TRBV10-3, with D tentatively TRBD1 (6 bases). This CDR3 spans 15 amino acids. Germline-derived CDR1 and CDR2 are ENHRY and SYGVKD. The ends were cut back, 11 bases at V and 0 bases at J, with 17 bases in the middle.

This chain connects TRBV10-3 to TRBJ2-1, with 10 bases that match TRBD2. The V gene's germline CDR1 is ENHRY and CDR2 SYGVKD. The length of the CDR3 is 13 residues. J was trimmed by 5 bases and V by 6 bases; bases with no gene match: 1. CDR3: CAISTSGNNEQFF. DNA for the CDR3: TGTGCCATCAGCACTAGCGGGAACAATGAGCAGTTCTTC.

This chain uses TRBV28 with TRBJ2-3; D is perhaps TRBD2 (5 bases). The CDR3 has 11 residues. Per germline, CDR1 MDHEN and CDR2 SYDVKM. Trimming took 8 bases from V and 7 from J, leaving 10 bases between them. The CDR3 loop is CASRHGNTQYF. The CDR3 DNA reads as TGTGCCAGCCGGCACGGGAATACGCAGTATTTT. The whole variable domain, filled in from reference TRBV28 and TRBJ2-3, reads DVKVTQSSRYLVKRTGEKVFLECVQDMDHENMFWYRQDPGLGLRLIYFSYDVKMKEKGDIPEGYSVSREKKERFSLILESASTNQTSMYLCASRHGNTQYFGPGTRLTVL.

This chain links TRBV11-2 with TRBJ2-1; 11 bases match TRBD2. CDR1 SGHAT and CDR2 FQNNGV come from the germline V gene. J was trimmed by 5 bases and V by 3 bases; bases with no gene match: 6. The CDR3 totals 16 residues. The CDR3 loop is CASSFGLAGGDNEQFF. CDR3 bases: TGTGCCAGCAGCTTCGGGCTAGCGGGAGGCGACAATGAGCAGTTCTTC.

The chain has TRBV29-1 and TRBJ1-1, with D tentatively TRBD1 (5 bases). The germline V gene has CDR1 SQVTM and CDR2 ANQGSEA. The length of the CDR3 is 12 residues. With 4 bases removed from V and 4 bases from J, the gap between germline ends came to 10 bases. The CDR3, as DNA: TGCAGCGTTGTGGGGCCAGGCACTGAAGCTTTCTTT. Translation: CSVVGPGTEAFF.

The chain uses TRBV5-6 and TRBJ2-5; TRBD2 aligns across 9 bases. The V and J ends lost 0 bases and 5 bases, in that order; junction bases with no gene match: 11. Germline CDR1 is SGHDT and CDR2 is YYEEEE. The CDR3 has 17 residues. CDR3 residues: CASSLVTSGTRRETQYF. DNA for the CDR3: TGTGCCAGCAGCTTGGTGACTAGCGGCACGAGGCGGGAGACCCAGTACTTC.

The rearrangement links TRBV27 to TRBJ1-2, with D unclear. The germline V gene encodes CDR1 MNHEY and CDR2 SMNVEV (reference sequence). This CDR3 comprises 15 residues. Trimming cost V 4 bases and J 2 bases, with 14 bases left between them. This CDR3 is CASSYLNRLNYGYTF. In nucleotides, the CDR3 is TGTGCCAGCAGTTACCTGAACAGATTAAACTATGGCTACACCTTC.

This clone was seen only once. The gene calls are TRBV7-8 and TRBJ1-1, with D perhaps matching TRBD1 (6 bases). CDR3 length: 16 amino acids. The germline V gene has CDR1 SGHVS and CDR2 FQNEAQ. V gave up 0 bases and J gave up 0 bases, with 11 bases separating them. CDR3 loop: CASSLARGTLNTEAFF. Written as DNA, the CDR3 is TGTGCCAGCAGCTTAGCGCGAGGGACACTGAACACTGAAGCTTTCTTT.

The chain couples TRBV19 to TRBJ2-7; 10 positions match TRBD2. After removal of 5 bases from V and 10 bases from J, the junction contained 8 bases not matched to a gene. Per germline, CDR1 LNHDA and CDR2 SQIVND (reference sequence). The CDR3 is made up of 13 amino acids. In DNA, the CDR3 is TGTGCCAGTAGTGATTCTAGCGGGAGATCTCAGTACTTC. This encodes CASSDSSGRSQYF. The full variable domain, in which reference TRBV19 and TRBJ2-7 provide the parts outside the CDR3, is DGGITQSPKYLFRKEGQNVTLSCEQNLNHDAMYWYRQDPGQGLRLIYYSQIVNDFQKGDIAEGYSVSREKKESFPLTVTSAQKNPTAFYLCASSDSSGRSQYFGPGTRLTVT.